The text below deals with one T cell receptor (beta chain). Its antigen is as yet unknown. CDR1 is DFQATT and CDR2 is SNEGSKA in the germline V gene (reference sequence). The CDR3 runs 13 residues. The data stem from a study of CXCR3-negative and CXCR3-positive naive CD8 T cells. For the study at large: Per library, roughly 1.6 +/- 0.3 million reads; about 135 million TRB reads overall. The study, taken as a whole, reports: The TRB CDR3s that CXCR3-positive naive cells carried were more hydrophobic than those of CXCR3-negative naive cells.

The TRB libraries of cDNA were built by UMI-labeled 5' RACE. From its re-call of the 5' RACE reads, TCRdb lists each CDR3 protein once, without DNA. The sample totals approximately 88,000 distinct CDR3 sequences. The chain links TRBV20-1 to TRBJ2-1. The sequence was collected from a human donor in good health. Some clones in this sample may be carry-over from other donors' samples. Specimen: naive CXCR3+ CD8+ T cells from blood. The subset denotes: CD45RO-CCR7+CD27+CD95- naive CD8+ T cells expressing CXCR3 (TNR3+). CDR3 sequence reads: CSARTGSYNEQFF.